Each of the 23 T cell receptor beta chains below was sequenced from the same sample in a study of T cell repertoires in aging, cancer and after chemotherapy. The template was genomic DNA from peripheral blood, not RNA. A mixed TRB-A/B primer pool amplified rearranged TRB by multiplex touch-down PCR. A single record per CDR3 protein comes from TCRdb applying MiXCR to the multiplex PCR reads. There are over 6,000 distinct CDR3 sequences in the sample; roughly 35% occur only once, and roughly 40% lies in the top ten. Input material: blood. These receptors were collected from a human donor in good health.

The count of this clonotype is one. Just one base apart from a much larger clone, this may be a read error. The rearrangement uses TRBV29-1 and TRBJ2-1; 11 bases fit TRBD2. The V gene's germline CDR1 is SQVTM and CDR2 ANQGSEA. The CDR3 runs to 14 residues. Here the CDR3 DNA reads TGCAGCGTTCCCGGGACTAGCGGATACAATGAGCAGATCTTC. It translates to CSVPGTSGYNEQIF.

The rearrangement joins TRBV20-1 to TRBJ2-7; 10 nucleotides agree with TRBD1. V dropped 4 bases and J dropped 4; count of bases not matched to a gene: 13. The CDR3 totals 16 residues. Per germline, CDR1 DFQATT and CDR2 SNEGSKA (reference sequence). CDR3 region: CSATQRDRGLNYEQYF. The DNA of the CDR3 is TGCAGTGCTACCCAACGCGACAGGGGGCTCAATTACGAGCAGTACTTC.

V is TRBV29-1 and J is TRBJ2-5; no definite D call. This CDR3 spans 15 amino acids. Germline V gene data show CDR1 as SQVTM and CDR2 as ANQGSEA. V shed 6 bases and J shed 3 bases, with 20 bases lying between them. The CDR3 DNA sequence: TGCAGCGTATGCCCGGTTCGTGGACCAAAAGAGACCCAGTACTTC. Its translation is CSVCPVRGPKETQYF.

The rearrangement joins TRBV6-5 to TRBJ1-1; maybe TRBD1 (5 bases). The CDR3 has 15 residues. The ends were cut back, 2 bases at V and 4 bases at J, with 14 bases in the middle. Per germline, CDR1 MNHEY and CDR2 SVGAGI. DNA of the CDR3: TGTGCCAGCAGTTACCACGGGGCGAGGGGCACTGAAGCTTTCTTT. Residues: CASSYHGARGTEAFF.

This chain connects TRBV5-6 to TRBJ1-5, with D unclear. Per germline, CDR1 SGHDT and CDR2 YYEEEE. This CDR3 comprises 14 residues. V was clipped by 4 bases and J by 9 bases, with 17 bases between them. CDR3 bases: TGTGCCAGCAGCCACGACTGGAAGGATTGGCCCCAGCATTTT. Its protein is CASSHDWKDWPQHF.

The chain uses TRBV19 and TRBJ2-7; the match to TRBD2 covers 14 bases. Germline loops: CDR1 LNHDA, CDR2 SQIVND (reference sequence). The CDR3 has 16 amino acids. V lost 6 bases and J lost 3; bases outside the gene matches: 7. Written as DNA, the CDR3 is TGTGCCAGTAGCTTCACCGGGACTAGCGGGAGCTACGAGCAGTACTTC. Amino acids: CASSFTGTSGSYEQYF.

In DNA, the CDR3 is TGTGCCAGCAGCTTGGGACAGGGGAATTCACCCCTCCACTTT. Residues: CASSLGQGNSPLHF. V gene TRBV5-4 combines with J gene TRBJ1-6; TRBD1 aligns across 8 bases. J lost 7 bases, V lost 0 bases, and 0 bases had no gene match. CDR1 and CDR2 from the germline V gene are SGHNT and YYREEE (reference sequence). This CDR3 is built from 14 residues. The whole variable domain, remainder taken from reference TRBV5-4 and TRBJ1-6, is ETGVTQSPTHLIKTRGQQVTLRCSSQSGHNTVSWYQQALGQGPQFIFQYYREEENGRGNFPPRFSGLQFPNYSSELNVNALELDDSALYLCASSLGQGNSPLHFGNGTRLTVT.

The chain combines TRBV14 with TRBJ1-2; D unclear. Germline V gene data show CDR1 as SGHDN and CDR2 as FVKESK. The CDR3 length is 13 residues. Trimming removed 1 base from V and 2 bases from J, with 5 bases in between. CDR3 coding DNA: TGTGCCAGCAGCCAAGGCCCGAACTATGGCTACACCTTC. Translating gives CASSQGPNYGYTF.

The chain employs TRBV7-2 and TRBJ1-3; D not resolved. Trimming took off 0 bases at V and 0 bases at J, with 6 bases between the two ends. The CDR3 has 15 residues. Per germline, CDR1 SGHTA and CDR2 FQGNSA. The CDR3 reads CASSLAGNSGNTIYF. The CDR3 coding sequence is TGTGCCAGCAGCTTAGCCGGAAACTCTGGAAACACCATATATTTT. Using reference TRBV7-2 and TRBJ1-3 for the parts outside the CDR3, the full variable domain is GAGVSQSPSNKVTEKGKDVELRCDPISGHTALYWYRQSLGQGLEFLIYFQGNSAPDKSGLPSDRFSAERTGGSVSTLTIQRTQQEDSAVYLCASSLAGNSGNTIYFGEGSWLTVV.

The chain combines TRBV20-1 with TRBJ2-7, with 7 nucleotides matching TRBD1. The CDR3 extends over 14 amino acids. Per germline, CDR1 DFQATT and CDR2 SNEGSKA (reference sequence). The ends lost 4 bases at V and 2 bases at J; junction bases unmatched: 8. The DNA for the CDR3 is TGCAGTGCTACTGACAGGGTAAGGACCTACGAGCAGTACTTC. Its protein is CSATDRVRTYEQYF.

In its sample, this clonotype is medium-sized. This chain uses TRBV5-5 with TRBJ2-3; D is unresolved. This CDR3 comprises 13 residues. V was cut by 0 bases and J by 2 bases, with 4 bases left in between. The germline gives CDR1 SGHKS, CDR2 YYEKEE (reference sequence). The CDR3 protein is CASSLAPTDTQYF. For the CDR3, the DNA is TGTGCCAGCAGCTTGGCTCCCACAGATACGCAGTATTTT.

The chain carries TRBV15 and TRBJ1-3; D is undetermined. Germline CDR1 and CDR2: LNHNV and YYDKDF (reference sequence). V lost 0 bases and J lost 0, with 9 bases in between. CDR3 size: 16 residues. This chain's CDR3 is CATSRETSVSGNTIYF. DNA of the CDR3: TGTGCCACCAGCAGAGAAACCAGTGTCTCTGGAAACACCATATATTTT.

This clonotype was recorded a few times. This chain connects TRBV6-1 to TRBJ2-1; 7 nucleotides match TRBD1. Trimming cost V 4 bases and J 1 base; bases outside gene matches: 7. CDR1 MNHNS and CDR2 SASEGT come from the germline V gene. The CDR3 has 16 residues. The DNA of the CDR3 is TGTGCCAGCAGTGTTCGGGACAGTTCTTCCTACAATGAGCAGTTCTTC. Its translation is CASSVRDSSSYNEQFF.

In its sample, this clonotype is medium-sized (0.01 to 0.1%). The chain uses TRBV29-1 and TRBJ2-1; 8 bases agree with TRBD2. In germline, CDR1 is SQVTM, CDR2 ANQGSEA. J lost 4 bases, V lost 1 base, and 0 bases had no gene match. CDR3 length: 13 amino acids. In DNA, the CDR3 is TGCAGCGTTGAAGCGGGGGGGTACAATGAGCAGTTCTTC. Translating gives CSVEAGGYNEQFF.

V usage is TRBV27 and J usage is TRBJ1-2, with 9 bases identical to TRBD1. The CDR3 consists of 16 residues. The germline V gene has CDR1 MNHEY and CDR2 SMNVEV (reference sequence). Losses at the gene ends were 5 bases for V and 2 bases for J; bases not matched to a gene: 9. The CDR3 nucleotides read TGTGCCAGCAGTGCAACCGCCGGGACAGGGAACTATGGCTACACCTTC. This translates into CASSATAGTGNYGYTF.

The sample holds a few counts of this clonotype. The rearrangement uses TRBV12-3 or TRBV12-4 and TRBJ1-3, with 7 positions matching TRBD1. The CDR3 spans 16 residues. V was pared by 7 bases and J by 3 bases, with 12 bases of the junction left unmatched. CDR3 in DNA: TGTGCCAGCATGCGGAGGGGGCCACGGAGTGGAAACACCATATATTTT. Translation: CASMRRGPRSGNTIYF.

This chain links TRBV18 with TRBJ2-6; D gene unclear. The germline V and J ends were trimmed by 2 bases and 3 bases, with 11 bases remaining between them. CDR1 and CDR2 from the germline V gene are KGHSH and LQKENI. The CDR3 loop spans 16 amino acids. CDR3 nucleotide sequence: TGTGCCAGCTCACCAATCCCGAGAAGTGGGGCCAACGTCCTGACTTTC. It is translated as CASSPIPRSGANVLTF.

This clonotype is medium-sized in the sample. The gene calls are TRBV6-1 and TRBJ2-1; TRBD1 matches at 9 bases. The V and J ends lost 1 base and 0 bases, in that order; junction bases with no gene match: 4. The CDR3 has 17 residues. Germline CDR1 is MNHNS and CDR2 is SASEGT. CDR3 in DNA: TGTGCCAGCAGTGAAGACCGGGACAGGGCCTCCTACAATGAGCAGTTCTTC. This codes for CASSEDRDRASYNEQFF.

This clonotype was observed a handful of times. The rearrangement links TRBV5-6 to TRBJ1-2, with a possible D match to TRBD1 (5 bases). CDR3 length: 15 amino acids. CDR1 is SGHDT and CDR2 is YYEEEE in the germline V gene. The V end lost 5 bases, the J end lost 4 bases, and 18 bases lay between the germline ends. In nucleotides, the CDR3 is TGTGCCAGCAGTGACGACCCGGGACGGATCTATGGCTACACCTTC. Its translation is CASSDDPGRIYGYTF.

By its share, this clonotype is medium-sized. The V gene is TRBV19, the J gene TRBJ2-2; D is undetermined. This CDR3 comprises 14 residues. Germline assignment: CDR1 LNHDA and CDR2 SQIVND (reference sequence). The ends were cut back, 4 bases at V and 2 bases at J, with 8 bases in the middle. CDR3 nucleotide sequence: TGTGCCAGTAGTAAAACAACAAACACCGGGGAGCTGTTTTTT. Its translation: CASSKTTNTGELFF.

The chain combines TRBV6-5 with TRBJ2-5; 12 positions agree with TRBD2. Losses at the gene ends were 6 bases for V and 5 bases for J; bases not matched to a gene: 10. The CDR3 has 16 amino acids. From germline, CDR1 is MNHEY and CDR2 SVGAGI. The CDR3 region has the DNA TGTGCCAGCAGGAGAACTAGCGGGGGGCCCCGGGAGACCCAGTACTTC. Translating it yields CASRRTSGGPRETQYF.

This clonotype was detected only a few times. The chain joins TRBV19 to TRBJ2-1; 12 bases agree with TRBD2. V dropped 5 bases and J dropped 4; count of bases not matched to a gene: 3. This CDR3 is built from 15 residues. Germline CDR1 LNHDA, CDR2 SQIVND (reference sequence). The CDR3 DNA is TGTGCCAGTAGTCCCACTAGCGGGGGGTACAATGAGCAGTTCTTC. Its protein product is CASSPTSGGYNEQFF.

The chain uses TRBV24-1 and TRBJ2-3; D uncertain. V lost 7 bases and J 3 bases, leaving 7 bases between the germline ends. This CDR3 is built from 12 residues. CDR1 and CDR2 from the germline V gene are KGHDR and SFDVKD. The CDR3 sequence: CATSRGTDTQYF. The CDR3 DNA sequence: TGTGCCACCAGCCGTGGGACAGATACGCAGTATTTT.